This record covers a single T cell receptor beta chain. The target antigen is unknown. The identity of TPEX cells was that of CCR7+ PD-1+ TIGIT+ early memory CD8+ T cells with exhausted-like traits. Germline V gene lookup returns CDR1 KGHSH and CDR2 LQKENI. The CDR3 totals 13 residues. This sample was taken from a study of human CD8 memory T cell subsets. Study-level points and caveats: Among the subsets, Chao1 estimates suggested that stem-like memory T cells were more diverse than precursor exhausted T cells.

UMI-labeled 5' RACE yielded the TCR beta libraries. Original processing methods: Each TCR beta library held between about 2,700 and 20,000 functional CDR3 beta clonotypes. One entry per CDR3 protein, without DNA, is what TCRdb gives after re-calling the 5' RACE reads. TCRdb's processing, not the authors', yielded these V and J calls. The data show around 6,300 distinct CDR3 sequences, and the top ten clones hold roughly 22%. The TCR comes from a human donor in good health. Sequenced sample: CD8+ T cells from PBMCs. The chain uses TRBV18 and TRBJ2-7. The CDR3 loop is CASSPLRGDEQYF.